The 23 T cell receptor beta chains in this list originate from one sample, sequenced in a study of T cell responses to AZD1222 COVID-19 vaccine. TCRdb's table, derived via immunoSEQ multiplex PCR, lists solely in-frame clones and lacks some. Among roughly 160,000 clones listed, 94% were seen once. Sequencing used peripheral blood, obtained on day 0 of AZD1222 vaccination. Receptors were obtained from an adult in good health.

The V and J genes are TRBV2 and TRBJ1-5; 8 nucleotides line up with TRBD1. J gave up 2 bases and V 2 bases, and 2 bases lay outside the gene matches. CDR1 SNHLY and CDR2 FYNNEI come from the germline V gene. The CDR3 is 15 residues long. The CDR3, as DNA: TGTGCCAGCAGTGAACAGGGGGCGGGCAATCAGCCCCAGCATTTT. This gives the protein CASSEQGAGNQPQHF. Full variable domain (outside the CDR3, taken from reference TRBV2 and TRBJ1-5): EPEVTQTPSHQVTQMGQEVILRCVPISNHLYFYWYRQILGQKVEFLVSFYNNEISEKSEIFDDQFSVERPDGSNFTLKIRSTKLEDSAMYFCASSEQGAGNQPQHFGDGTRLSIL.

This sequence joins TRBV10-3 and TRBJ2-1; possibly TRBD2 for D (6 bases). The CDR3 totals 14 residues. The germline CDR1 and CDR2 sequences are ENHRY and SYGVKD. Between the trimmed V and J ends, which lost 11 bases and 7 bases, there was a span of 21 bases. Written as DNA, the CDR3 is TGTGCCGTAGGCAAATCGGGGGAAGCTAATGAGCAGTTCTTC. It codes for CAVGKSGEANEQFF.

The chain is built from TRBV6-5 and TRBJ2-7; D remains ambiguous. Trimming took 5 bases from V and 4 from J, leaving 15 bases between them. CDR1 and CDR2 from the germline V gene are MNHEY and SVGAGI. This CDR3 is 14 amino acids long. In DNA form, the CDR3 reads TGTGCCAGCAGTCCGCAGGCCTTTTTATACGAGCAGTACTTC. Translation: CASSPQAFLYEQYF.

V and J are TRBV6-5 and TRBJ1-1; D remains ambiguous. The V gene lost 2 bases and the J gene lost 9 bases, with 7 bases spanning the gap. CDR1 and CDR2 (germline): MNHEY, SVGAGI. The CDR3 length is 11 residues. CDR3 sequence reads: CASSYEGKAFF. The CDR3 coding sequence is TGTGCCAGCAGTTACGAGGGAAAAGCTTTCTTT.

The CDR3: CASSPQGGYQPQHF. DNA for the CDR3: TGTGCCAGCAGCCCTCAGGGGGGCTATCAGCCCCAGCATTTT. The chain employs TRBV5-6 and TRBJ1-5; 7 bases align to TRBD1. V lost 4 bases, J lost 5 bases, and 6 bases stayed unmatched. The CDR3 runs to 14 residues. The germline CDR1 and CDR2 sequences are SGHDT and YYEEEE.

The V call is TRBV11-2, the J call TRBJ2-7, with 9 positions matching TRBD1. Losses at the gene ends were 0 bases for V and 7 bases for J; bases not matched to a gene: 10. The CDR3 has 16 residues. In germline, CDR1 is SGHAT, CDR2 FQNNGV. Written as DNA, the CDR3 is TGTGCCAGCAGCTTAGATCGCGGGGACAGGGTTGGTGAGCAGTACTTC. It encodes CASSLDRGDRVGEQYF.

This chain connects TRBV10-1 to TRBJ2-7; D perhaps matches TRBD1 (6 bases). V lost 0 bases to trimming and J lost 2 bases, with 14 bases between them. Germline V gene sequence: CDR1 WNHNN, CDR2 SYGVQD (reference sequence). The CDR3 loop spans 16 amino acids. This CDR3 is CASSESGTKAAYEQYF. The CDR3 DNA reads TGCGCCAGCAGTGAGTCGGGGACAAAGGCCGCCTACGAGCAGTACTTC.

CDR3 residues: CASRGITWESPDEQYF. CDR3 DNA sequence: TGCGCCAGCAGAGGAATCACATGGGAAAGTCCGGACGAGCAGTACTTC. The chain has TRBV10-2 and TRBJ2-7; no firm D call. This CDR3 has 16 residues. The V gene's germline CDR1 is WSHSY and CDR2 SAAADI. Trimming took off 6 bases at V and 5 bases at J, with 23 bases between the two ends.

The V and J genes are TRBV10-3 and TRBJ1-1; D might be TRBD1 (6 bases). The V gene's germline CDR1 is ENHRY and CDR2 SYGVKD. The CDR3 length is 16 residues. Trimming left V 2 bases short and J 1 base short, with 14 bases between. The CDR3 is CAISEGRGRGNTEAFF. CDR3 DNA sequence: TGTGCCATCAGTGAGGGCAGGGGTAGGGGGAACACTGAAGCTTTCTTT.

The chain joins TRBV6-1 to TRBJ2-1, with unresolved D. Germline loops: CDR1 MNHNS, CDR2 SASEGT. Trimming took off 0 bases at V and 4 bases at J, with 10 bases between the two ends. The CDR3 sequence is 15 residues long. This CDR3 is CASSEARGSYNEQFF. The DNA of the CDR3 is TGTGCCAGCAGTGAAGCCCGAGGCAGTTACAATGAGCAGTTCTTC.

The CDR3 DNA reads TGCGCCAGCAATCGACGGGTCTATGGCTACACCTTC. Its translation is CASNRRVYGYTF. The V and J genes are TRBV23-1 and TRBJ1-2; no clear D. TRBV23-1 is reported as an ORF; its role is uncertain. The V end lost 7 bases, the J end lost 4 bases, and 10 bases lay between the germline ends. The length of the CDR3 is 12 residues.

The chain couples TRBV6-4 to TRBJ2-1, with a possible D match to TRBD2 (5 bases). Germline lookup yields CDR1 MRHNA and CDR2 SNTAGT. The V gene lost 3 bases and the J gene lost 9 bases, with 15 bases spanning the gap. This CDR3 has 14 residues. The CDR3 DNA is TGTGCCAGCAGTGATAAGCTGGAGGCGGGTGAGCAGTTCTTC. Protein sequence: CASSDKLEAGEQFF.

The V call is TRBV15, the J call TRBJ1-3; no definite D call. CDR1 is LNHNV and CDR2 is YYDKDF in the germline V gene (reference sequence). The CDR3 has 12 residues. V lost 1 base, J lost 4 bases, and 2 bases lay in between. The CDR3 spells CATSRGGNTIYF. The CDR3 DNA reads as TGTGCCACCAGCAGAGGGGGAAACACCATATATTTT.

J is TRBJ1-3 and V is TRBV25-1; D not resolved. V was clipped by 4 bases and J by 0 bases, with 10 bases between them. The CDR3 spans 15 residues. Germline loops: CDR1 MGHDK, CDR2 SYGVNS. The CDR3 loop reads CASSAPGASGNTIYF. In nucleotides, the CDR3 is TGTGCCAGCAGTGCACCGGGAGCCTCTGGAAACACCATATATTTT.

The chain joins TRBV5-5 to TRBJ2-2; 10 nucleotides agree with TRBD1. The junction had 7 bases not matched to a gene; V was cut back by 2 bases and J by 6 bases. This CDR3 has 16 residues. The germline V gene encodes CDR1 SGHKS and CDR2 YYEKEE (reference sequence). The CDR3 bases are TGTGCCAGCAGCTTAGCCGGGACAGGGGCGGCCGGGGAGCTGTTTTTT. Protein: CASSLAGTGAAGELFF.

The V gene is TRBV12-3 or TRBV12-4, the J gene TRBJ1-1, with D maybe TRBD1 (6 bases). CDR3 length equals 11 residues. V lost 6 bases and J lost 9, with 11 bases in between. In DNA form, the CDR3 reads TGTGCCAGCAGGCAACAGGGTAAAGCTTTCTTT. Its translation: CASRQQGKAFF.

Remarks on this clone: The CDR3 does not end in the conserved phenylalanine or tryptophan, so this is likely a read error. The DNA is left out, because the CDR3 cannot be placed on it with certainty; the CDR3 is given as TCRdb lists it. The chain has TRBV2 and TRBJ1-1. The CDR3 is made up of 8 amino acids, end residues included. The germline CDR1 and CDR2 sequences are SNHLY and FYNNEI. The chain's CDR3 is CASKSGPE.

The rearrangement uses TRBV28 and TRBJ1-2; D possibly corresponds to TRBD1 (5 bases). V shed 5 bases and J shed 6 bases, with 13 bases lying between them. The CDR3 is 13 amino acids. Germline CDR1 reads MDHEN; CDR2 reads SYDVKM. CDR3 amino acids: CASSTPGLDGYTF. CDR3 DNA: TGTGCCAGCAGTACCCCAGGGCTGGATGGCTACACCTTC.

The rearrangement joins TRBV30 to TRBJ1-1; D is possibly TRBD1 (5 bases). The CDR3 is 14 residues long. V lost 1 base to trimming and J lost 6 bases, with 15 bases between them. Germline V gene sequence: CDR1 GTSNPN, CDR2 SVGIG (reference sequence). The CDR3 protein is CAWSAQGFRAEAFF. CDR3 nucleotide sequence: TGTGCCTGGAGTGCCCAGGGATTCCGGGCTGAAGCTTTCTTT. Together with reference TRBV30 and TRBJ1-1, the CDR3 gives the full variable domain: SQTIHQWPATLVQPVGSPLSLECTVEGTSNPNLYWYRQAAGRGLQLLFYSVGIGQISSEVPQNLSASRPQDRQFILSSKKLLLSDSGFYLCAWSAQGFRAEAFFGQGTRLTVV.

The chain links TRBV29-1 to TRBJ2-5; D remains ambiguous. The CDR3 extends over 10 amino acids. Germline V lookup: CDR1 SQVTM, CDR2 ANQGSEA. Between the trimmed V and J ends, which lost 3 bases and 6 bases, there was a span of 5 bases. This CDR3 is CSVDWKTQYF. CDR3 sequence (DNA): TGCAGCGTTGATTGGAAGACCCAGTACTTC.

The V and J genes are TRBV4-1 and TRBJ1-5, with no clear D. Per germline, CDR1 MGHRA and CDR2 YSYEKL. V lost 0 bases and J lost 6, with 6 bases in between. This CDR3 spans 13 amino acids. CDR3 in amino acids: CASSQDVSQPQHF. The DNA for the CDR3 is TGCGCCAGCAGCCAAGATGTGAGTCAGCCCCAGCATTTT.

With respect to this clone: At one of its ends the junction is not consistent with the germline gene, which may arise from a read error. The V and J genes are TRBV5-1 and TRBJ2-4; 8 nucleotides line up with TRBD1. Germline CDR1 SGHRS, CDR2 YFSETQ. The CDR3 has 11 residues. CDR3 coding DNA: TGCGCCAGCAGCTTGGCGGGACAGGTGCACTTC. As protein: CASSLAGQVHF.

V and J are TRBV28 and TRBJ1-2, with 10 positions matching TRBD1. There are 15 residues in the CDR3. The V and J ends lost 9 bases and 8 bases, in that order; junction bases with no gene match: 15. Germline V gene sequence: CDR1 MDHEN, CDR2 SYDVKM. CDR3 sequence (DNA): TGTGCCAGTGGACAGGGGGTCCAACGGTCGGGCGGCTACACCTTC. Amino acid sequence: CASGQGVQRSGGYTF.